A selection of T cell receptor beta chains follows, all from one sample in a study of vaccination and CD4 T cells after COVID-19. TCRdb independently ran MiXCR on the PCR reads; one entry per CDR3 protein. The table includes some 7,600 distinct CDR3 sequences, 50% detected once. No antigen has been identified for these receptors. The specimen sequenced was CD4+ T cells from blood, cultured in vitro. The receptor source for this set is a human donor in good health. Both conserved end residues are part of each CDR3. D genes are given only for firm matches. Size is stated for part of the rows, as once, few or many counts, or as a class when the clone is expanded.

d_call	v_call	j_call	clone_size	cdr3_nt	cdr3_aa
NA	TRBV19	TRBJ1-5	NA	TGTGCCAGTATCAGCGTGGGAGGTAGGAGCAATCAGCCCCAGCATTTT	CASISVGGRSNQPQHF
TRBD1	TRBV6-2/TRBV6-3	TRBJ2-7	NA	TGTGCCAGCAGATCACCGGGACAGGGGGCCTCCTACGAGCAGTACTTC	CASRSPGQGASYEQYF
NA	TRBV20-1	TRBJ1-5	NA	TGCAGTGCGCTAGGGCCGGATAGCAATCAGCCCCAGCATTTT	CSALGPDSNQPQHF
TRBD1	TRBV12-3/TRBV12-4	TRBJ1-1	NA	TGTGCCAGCAGTGCCGGGACAGCAAACGAAGCTTTCTTT	CASSAGTANEAFF
NA	TRBV20-1	TRBJ2-3	NA	TGCAGTGCTAGATCCAGGCTTCCCGCAGATACGCAGTATTTT	CSARSRLPADTQYF
NA	TRBV21-1	TRBJ2-7	NA	TGTGCCATTCGGCAGGGGACCCACGAGCAGTACTTC	CAIRQGTHEQYF
TRBD2	TRBV2	TRBJ2-3	few	TGTGCCAGCAGTGAAGCGGGACTACTGAGCACAGATACGCAGTATTTT	CASSEAGLLSTDTQYF
NA	TRBV27	TRBJ1-1	NA	TGTGCCAGCAGTCCCTCATGGGTCGCCACCCTTGTGAACACTGAAGCTTTCTTT	CASSPSWVATLVNTEAFF
TRBD1	TRBV20-1	TRBJ1-5	NA	TGCAGTGCTACGGCCCGGACAGGGGGCAATCAGCCCCAGCATTTT	CSATARTGGNQPQHF
TRBD1	TRBV20-1	TRBJ1-4	NA	TGCAGTGCCAGATTAAAGGGGACAGGGAATGAAAAACTGTTTTTT	CSARLKGTGNEKLFF
NA	TRBV9	TRBJ2-5	NA	TGTGCCAGCACCGTTGGTCCGGGGCGGGGACAAGAGACCCAGTACTTC	CASTVGPGRGQETQYF
NA	TRBV7-2	TRBJ2-7	NA	TGTGCCAGCAGCTTAAGTGTGGCCAGTTACGAGCAGTACTTC	CASSLSVASYEQYF
NA	TRBV6-2/TRBV6-3	TRBJ2-1	NA	TGTGCCAGCAGGGACACCGCAATCCCCCAAGAGCAGTTCTTC	CASRDTAIPQEQFF
TRBD2	TRBV15	TRBJ2-5	few	TGTGCCACCAGCATGCCGGGACTAGCGGGGGGGCTCGGTGAGACCCAGTACTTC	CATSMPGLAGGLGETQYF
TRBD1	TRBV6-1	TRBJ2-7	NA	TGTGCCACCGGGGACAGGGGGGGGTTTTCCTACGAGCAGTACTTC	CATGDRGGFSYEQYF
TRBD1	TRBV6-1	TRBJ2-6	NA	TGTGCCAGCAGACCCGACAGGGTTGGGGCCAACGTCCTGACTTTC	CASRPDRVGANVLTF
NA	TRBV19	TRBJ1-2	few	TGTGCCAGTACCACGGTGGGGAGGGTAAACTATGGCTACACCTTC	CASTTVGRVNYGYTF
TRBD2	TRBV7-8	TRBJ2-1	NA	TGTGCCAGCAGCTCCGGACTAGTAGCCTACAATGAGCAGTTCTTC	CASSSGLVAYNEQFF
NA	TRBV20-1	TRBJ2-5	NA	TGCAGTGCTAGAGTAGCGGCCCAAGAGACCCAGTACTTC	CSARVAAQETQYF
NA	TRBV11-2	TRBJ1-2	NA	TGTGCCAGCAGCTTAAGTCAAGTGGGGAGCTACACCTTC	CASSLSQVGSYTF
NA	TRBV5-1	TRBJ2-1	NA	TGCGCCAGCAGCTTGGTAACGGGGCCGACCTACAATGAGCAGTTCTTC	CASSLVTGPTYNEQFF
NA	TRBV28	TRBJ2-5	NA	TGTGCCAGCAGTTTAGGTCTGACGGGCCAAGAGACCCAGTACTTC	CASSLGLTGQETQYF
TRBD2	TRBV6-1	TRBJ2-1	NA	TGTGCCAGCAGTGAAGCGCTGGGGACTAGCCCCCGGGGGCAGTTCTTC	CASSEALGTSPRGQFF
NA	TRBV19	TRBJ1-2	NA	TGTGCCAGCGCGGCGCGGGAGACTAACTATGGCTACACCTTC	CASAARETNYGYTF
TRBD1	TRBV10-3	TRBJ2-2	NA	TGTGCCGGGGCAGGGGGTATCACCGGGGAGCTGTTTTTT	CAGAGGITGELFF
TRBD1	TRBV30	TRBJ1-1	NA	TGTGCCTGGAGACAATCTGGGACAGGGGGGCCTGAAGCTTTCTTT	CAWRQSGTGGPEAFF
TRBD2	TRBV7-6	TRBJ2-7	once	TGTGCCAGCAGCCCTACGGGACTAGCCTCGACCGAGCAGTACTTC	CASSPTGLASTEQYF
TRBD1	TRBV7-9	TRBJ1-6	NA	TGTGCCAGCAGCTCCTTGACAGGGTTGAATTCACCCCTCCACTTT	CASSSLTGLNSPLHF
NA	TRBV2	TRBJ1-3	once	TGTGCCAGCAGGTTATCAGGGGATGGAAACACCATATATTTT	CASRLSGDGNTIYF
TRBD1	TRBV2	TRBJ2-5	NA	TGTGCCAGCGGGACAGTAACCCAAGAGACCCAGTACTTC	CASGTVTQETQYF
NA	TRBV6-1	TRBJ2-5	NA	TGTGCCAGCAAACGGGGCCCAGGAGAGACCCAGTACTTC	CASKRGPGETQYF
TRBD2	TRBV15	TRBJ2-1	NA	TGTGGCACCAGCAGCTGGCTAGCGGGTGCGTACAATGAGCAGTTCTTC	CGTSSWLAGAYNEQFF
NA	TRBV7-8	TRBJ1-1	NA	TGTGCCAGCAGCCTCATTGGAGGGAACACTGAAGCTTTCTTT	CASSLIGGNTEAFF
NA	TRBV7-2	TRBJ1-5	NA	TGTGCCAGCAGCTTAGATAGGGGACGGAGCAATCAGCCCCAGCATTTT	CASSLDRGRSNQPQHF
TRBD1	TRBV12-3/TRBV12-4	TRBJ1-5	NA	TGTGCCAGCAGTTCTCACTACCCGGGACAGGGTATGTATCAGCCCCAGCATTTT	CASSSHYPGQGMYQPQHF
NA	TRBV30	TRBJ1-5	NA	TGTGCCTGGAGTGAGAAGAGGAGCAATCAGCCCCAGCATTTT	CAWSEKRSNQPQHF
NA	TRBV9	TRBJ2-5	once	TGTGCCAGCAGCGTAGTTGACGGGGGAGAGACCCAGTACTTC	CASSVVDGGETQYF
NA	TRBV6-1	TRBJ1-6	few	TGTGCCAGCAGTGGGGTGGGATCGGGTAATTCACCCCTCCACTTT	CASSGVGSGNSPLHF
NA	TRBV19	TRBJ2-2	NA	TGTGCCAGTATCCGGACACCGAACACCGGGGAGCTGTTTTTT	CASIRTPNTGELFF
NA	TRBV19	TRBJ1-1	NA	TGTGCCAGTAGGCTTTTCGGCCGGAACACTGAAGCTTTCTTT	CASRLFGRNTEAFF
NA	TRBV4-3	TRBJ1-3	NA	TGCGCCAGCAGCCAAGGGGCCGGGGGATCCGGAAACACCATATATTTT	CASSQGAGGSGNTIYF
NA	TRBV11-3	TRBJ2-5	NA	TGTGCCAGCAGCTCCAGGCGGCTTGGAGAGACCCAGTACTTC	CASSSRRLGETQYF
NA	TRBV7-2	TRBJ2-1	NA	TGTGCCAGCAGCTTAAAAGTAGCGCATGCCTACAATGAGCAGTTCTTC	CASSLKVAHAYNEQFF
NA	TRBV2	TRBJ2-7	once	TGTGCCAGCAGCTCCCAAGGGGGGGCCTACGAGCAGTACTTC	CASSSQGGAYEQYF
NA	TRBV4-1	TRBJ1-5	NA	TGCGCCAGCAGCCAAGACAGGGGCCGACAGCCCCAGCATTTT	CASSQDRGRQPQHF